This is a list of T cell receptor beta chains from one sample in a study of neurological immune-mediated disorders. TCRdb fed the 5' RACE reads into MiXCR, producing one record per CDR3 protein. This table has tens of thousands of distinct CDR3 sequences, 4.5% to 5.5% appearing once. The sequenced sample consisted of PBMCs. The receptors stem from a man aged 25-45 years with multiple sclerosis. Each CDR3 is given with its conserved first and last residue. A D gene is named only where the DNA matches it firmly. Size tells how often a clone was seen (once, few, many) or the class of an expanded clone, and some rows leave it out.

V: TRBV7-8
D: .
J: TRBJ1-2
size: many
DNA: TGTGCCAGCAGCTTATCCGGGGGAGGCTATGGCTACACCTTC
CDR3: CASSLSGGGYGYTF

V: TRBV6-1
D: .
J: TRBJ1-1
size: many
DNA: TGTGCCAGCAGTGAAGGGAACCGGTTGAAAGCTTTCTTT
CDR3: CASSEGNRLKAFF

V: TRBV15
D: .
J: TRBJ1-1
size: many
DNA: TGTGCCACCAGCAGAGATCGGGGGACCTTCACTGAAGCTTTCTTT
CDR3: CATSRDRGTFTEAFF

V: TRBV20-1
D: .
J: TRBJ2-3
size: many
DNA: TGCAGTGCTCAAAACCCGGGACTCGGCACAGATACGCAGTATTTT
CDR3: CSAQNPGLGTDTQYF

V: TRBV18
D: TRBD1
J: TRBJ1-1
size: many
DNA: TGTGCCAGCTCACCACCAGGACAGGGGACCTTCTTT
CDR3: CASSPPGQGTFF

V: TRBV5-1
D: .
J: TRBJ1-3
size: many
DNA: TGCGCCAGCAGCTTGGGTGGGACTAGCTCTGGAAACACCATATATTTT
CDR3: CASSLGGTSSGNTIYF

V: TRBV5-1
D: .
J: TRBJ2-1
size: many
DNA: TGCGCCAGCAGCTTGCTACCGGGGGACAATGAGCAGTTCTTC
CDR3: CASSLLPGDNEQFF

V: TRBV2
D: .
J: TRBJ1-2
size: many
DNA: TGTGCCAGCAGAAATATGGGGGTTCCGCTTTACACCTTC
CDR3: CASRNMGVPLYTF

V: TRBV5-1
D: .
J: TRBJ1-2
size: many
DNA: TGCGCCAGCAGCCTTCGGGCCCCCACTGATGGCTACACCTTC
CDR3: CASSLRAPTDGYTF

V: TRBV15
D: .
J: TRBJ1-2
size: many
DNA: TGTGCCACCAGCAGAGACCCGGGGATCAACTATGGCTACACCTTC
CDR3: CATSRDPGINYGYTF

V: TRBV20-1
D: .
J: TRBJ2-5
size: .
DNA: TGCAGTGCTCACATCAGGGCCTTCCAAGAGACCCAGTACTTC
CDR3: CSAHIRAFQETQYF

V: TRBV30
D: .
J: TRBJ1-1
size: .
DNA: TGTGCCTGGAGCTCGGGAAGGAACACTGAAGCTTTCTTT
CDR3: CAWSSGRNTEAFF

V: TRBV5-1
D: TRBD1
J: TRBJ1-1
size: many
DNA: TGCGCCAGCAGCGCAGGGGGCACTGAAGCTTTCTTT
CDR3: CASSAGGTEAFF

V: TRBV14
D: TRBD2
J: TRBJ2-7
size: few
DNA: TGTGCCAGCAGCCCCATCTCTAGCGGCATTTACGAGCAGTACTTC
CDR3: CASSPISSGIYEQYF

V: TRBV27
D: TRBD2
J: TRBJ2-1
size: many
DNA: TGTGCCAGCAGAGCCGGGACTAGCGGCAACAATGAGCAGTTCTTC
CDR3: CASRAGTSGNNEQFF

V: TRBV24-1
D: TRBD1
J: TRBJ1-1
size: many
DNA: TGTGCCACCAGTGATCACGGACAGGGGGTTTTGAACACTGAAGCTTTCTTT
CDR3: CATSDHGQGVLNTEAFF

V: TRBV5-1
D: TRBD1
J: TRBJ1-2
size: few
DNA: TGCGCCAGCAGATCTCTGTCCGGGACAGGGAATGGCTACACCTTC
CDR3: CASRSLSGTGNGYTF

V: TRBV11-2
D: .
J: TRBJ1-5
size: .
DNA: TGTGCCAGCAGCTTAGATCTTCTGGGGGCTGGCAATCAGCCCCAGCATTTT
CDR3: CASSLDLLGAGNQPQHF

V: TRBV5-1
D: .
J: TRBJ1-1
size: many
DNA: TGCGCCAGCAGCTTGGATGTGGGGAGCACTGAAGCTTTCTTT
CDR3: CASSLDVGSTEAFF

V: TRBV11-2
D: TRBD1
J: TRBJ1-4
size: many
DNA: TGTGCCAGCAGCGCCTCCGGGACAGTGGCTGAAAAACTGTTTTTT
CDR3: CASSASGTVAEKLFF

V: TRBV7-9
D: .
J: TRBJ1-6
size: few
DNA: TGTGCCAGCAGCCCCCGCAGAGCTAATTCACCCCTCAACTTT
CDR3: CASSPRRANSPLNF

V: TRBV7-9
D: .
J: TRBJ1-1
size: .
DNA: TGTGCCAGCAAAAACGTTACTGAAGCTTTCTTT
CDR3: CASKNVTEAFF

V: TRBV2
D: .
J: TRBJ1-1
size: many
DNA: TGTGCCAGCAGCCAGGGCACTGAAGCTTTCTTT
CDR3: CASSQGTEAFF

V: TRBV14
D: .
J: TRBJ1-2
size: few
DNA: TGTGCCAGCAGCCAAGCGGGTTTCTCCGGGGCTGGCTACACCTTC
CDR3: CASSQAGFSGAGYTF

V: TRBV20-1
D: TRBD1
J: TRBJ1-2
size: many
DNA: TGCAGTGCTCCGGACAGGTTGAACTATGGCTACACCTTC
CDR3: CSAPDRLNYGYTF

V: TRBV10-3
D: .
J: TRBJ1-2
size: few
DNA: TGTGCCATCAGCGGTGCCTCGGCTAACTATGGCTACACCTTC
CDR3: CAISGASANYGYTF

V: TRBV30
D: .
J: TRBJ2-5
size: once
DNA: TGTGCCTGGAGTGTGGGGCAGGGCGTGAGGCGGGAGACCCAGTACTTC
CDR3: CAWSVGQGVRRETQYF

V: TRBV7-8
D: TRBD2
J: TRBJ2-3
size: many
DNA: TGTGCCAGCAGCCGGGGACTAGCGGGGGGGCGAGACACAGATACGCAGTATTTT
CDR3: CASSRGLAGGRDTDTQYF

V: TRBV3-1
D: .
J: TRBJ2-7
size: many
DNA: TGTGCCAGCAGCCTATCCGGGACAATCTACGAGCAGTACTTC
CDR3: CASSLSGTIYEQYF

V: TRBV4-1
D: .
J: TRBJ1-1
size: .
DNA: TGCGCCAGCAGCCAAGAGGGGCGGGGTAATACTGAAGCTTTCTTT
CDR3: CASSQEGRGNTEAFF

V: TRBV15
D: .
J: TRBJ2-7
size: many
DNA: TGTGCCACCAGCAAACGGGACTCCAACGAGCAGTACTTC
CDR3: CATSKRDSNEQYF

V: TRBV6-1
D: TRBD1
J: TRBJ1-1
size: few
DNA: TGTGCCAGCACCGGACAGGGTAGGGTGAACACTGAAGCTTTCTTT
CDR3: CASTGQGRVNTEAFF

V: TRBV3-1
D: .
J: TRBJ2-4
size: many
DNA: TGTGCCAGCAGCCAAGATACGACAGAAAACATTCAGTACTTC
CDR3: CASSQDTTENIQYF

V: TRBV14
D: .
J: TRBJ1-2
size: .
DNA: TGTGCCAGCAGCCGGACATACCGCGATAACTATGGCTACACCTTC
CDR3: CASSRTYRDNYGYTF

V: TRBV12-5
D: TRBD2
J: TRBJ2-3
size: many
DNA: TGTGCTAGTGCTTCTCCTGGGAGGGCTACAGATACGCAGTATTTT
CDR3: CASASPGRATDTQYF

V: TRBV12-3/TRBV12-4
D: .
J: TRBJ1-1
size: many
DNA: TGTGCCAGCAGTTTTGACGCGACAACGAACACTGAAGCTTTCTTT
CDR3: CASSFDATTNTEAFF

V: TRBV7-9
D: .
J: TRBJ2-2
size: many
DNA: TGTGCCAGCACCCCTCCCGGGGAGCTGTTTTTT
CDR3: CASTPPGELFF

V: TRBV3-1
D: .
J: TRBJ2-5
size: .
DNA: TGTGCCAGCAGCCAAGGACTTACGGGGGAGACCCAGTACTTC
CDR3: CASSQGLTGETQYF

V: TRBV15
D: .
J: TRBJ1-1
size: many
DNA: TGTGCCACCAGCAGAAACCAAGAGGGAACTGAAGCTTTCTTT
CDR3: CATSRNQEGTEAFF

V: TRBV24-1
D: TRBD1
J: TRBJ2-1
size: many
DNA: TGTGCCACCAGCAAAAGGACAGGGGTGGATGAGCAGTTCTTC
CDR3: CATSKRTGVDEQFF

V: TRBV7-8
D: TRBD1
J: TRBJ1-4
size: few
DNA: TGTGCCAGCAGCTTTTTGGACAGGGTCTATTCCGACCCTGAAAAACTGTTTTTT
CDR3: CASSFLDRVYSDPEKLFF

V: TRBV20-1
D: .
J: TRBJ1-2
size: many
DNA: TGCAGTGCTAGAGACTGGGGGGCCTATGGCTACACCTTC
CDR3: CSARDWGAYGYTF

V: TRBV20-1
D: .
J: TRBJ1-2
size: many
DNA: TGCAGTGCTAGAGGGGTAGGACAGAAGGATGGCTACACCTTC
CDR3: CSARGVGQKDGYTF

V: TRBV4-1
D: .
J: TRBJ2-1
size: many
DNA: TGCGCCAGCAGCCAAGATCCCGCCGGGCAGGGGCGCAGTGAGCAGTTCTTC
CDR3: CASSQDPAGQGRSEQFF

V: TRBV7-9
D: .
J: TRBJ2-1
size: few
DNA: TGTGCCAGCAGTCGGGGAGGAGGGGCATTCTACAATGAGCAGTTCTTC
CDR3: CASSRGGGAFYNEQFF

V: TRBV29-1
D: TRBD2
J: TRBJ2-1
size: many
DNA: TGCAGCGTTGAAGATTGGACTAGCGGGGTCAACAATGAGCAGTTCTTC
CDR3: CSVEDWTSGVNNEQFF